This is a list of T cell receptor beta chains from one sample in a study of cytomegalovirus exposure and HLA in healthy donors. The protocol was immunoSEQ multiplex PCR, while the TCRdb copy is restricted to in-frame clones and leaves out a portion. The listing contains 75,000 to 95,000 clones. The sample consisted of PBMCs. These receptors were collected from a girl between 10 and 17 years old in good health and CMV-seropositive. Each CDR3 is given with its conserved first and last residue. Each record gives: D gene, CDR3 length, J gene, V gene, CDR3 protein, CDR3 DNA. A D gene is named only where the DNA matches it firmly.

>.|14|TRBJ2-3|TRBV25-1
CASSESWQGSTQYF
TGTGCCAGCAGTGAAAGTTGGCAGGGTTCGACGCAGTATTTT
>TRBD2|15|TRBJ2-3|TRBV28
CASSLMAGGTDTQYF
TGTGCCAGCAGTTTAATGGCGGGGGGGACAGATACGCAGTATTTT
>.|13|TRBJ2-7|TRBV6-1
CASSEVRVYEQYF
TGTGCCAGCAGTGAAGTCAGGGTCTACGAGCAGTACTTC
>.|11|TRBJ1-1|TRBV29-1
CSVRGFTEAFF
TGCAGCGTTCGGGGTTTTACTGAAGCTTTCTTT
>TRBD1|13|TRBJ1-1|TRBV7-3
CASSYAGGSEAFF
TGTGCCAGCAGCTACGCAGGGGGCTCTGAAGCTTTCTTT
>.|14|TRBJ1-2|TRBV7-2
CASSFRRGHDGYTF
TGTGCCAGCAGCTTCCGTCGGGGTCACGATGGCTACACCTTC
>.|12|TRBJ2-3|TRBV9
CASSVVSDTQYF
TGTGCCAGCAGCGTAGTCTCAGATACGCAGTATTTT
>.|15|TRBJ2-2|TRBV29-1
CSVDLSPGNTGELFF
TGCAGCGTTGACTTGAGTCCGGGGAACACCGGGGAGCTGTTTTTT
>.|17|TRBJ1-5|TRBV7-9
CASSPSPGERGNQPQHF
TGTGCCAGCAGCCCCTCCCCAGGGGAGAGGGGCAATCAGCCCCAGCATTTT
>TRBD1|13|TRBJ2-1|TRBV5-6
CASSWDSYNEQFF
TGTGCCAGCAGCTGGGACAGCTACAATGAGCAGTTCTTC
>TRBD1|12|TRBJ1-6|TRBV5-6
CASSLAQGGVHF
TGTGCCAGCAGCTTGGCCCAGGGGGGAGTCCACTTT
>.|14|TRBJ1-1|TRBV7-6
CASSFGRDYSEAFF
TGTGCCAGCAGCTTCGGTAGGGACTACAGTGAAGCTTTCTTT
>TRBD2|15|TRBJ2-2|TRBV7-2
CASSLSGGNTGELFF
TGTGCCAGCAGCTTAAGCGGGGGAAACACCGGGGAGCTGTTTTTT
>.|14|TRBJ1-5|TRBV2
CASSSLYSNQPQHF
TGTGCCAGCAGTTCCCTGTATAGCAATCAGCCCCAGCATTTT
>TRBD1|12|TRBJ1-2|TRBV7-9
CASSPGQNGYTF
TGTGCCAGCAGCCCGGGACAGAATGGCTACACCTTC
>.|13|TRBJ2-3|TRBV7-2
CASSPTATDTQYF
TGTGCCAGCAGCCCGACAGCCACAGATACGCAGTATTTT
>TRBD1|14|TRBJ2-2|TRBV6-5
CASSSRGLTGELFF
TGTGCCAGCAGTTCAAGGGGGCTCACCGGGGAGCTGTTTTTT
>TRBD1|13|TRBJ2-1|TRBV11-1
CASSLSGGSEQFF
TGTGCCAGCAGCTTATCAGGGGGCAGTGAGCAGTTCTTC
>.|16|TRBJ1-2|TRBV28
CASSFEWKGGSYGYTF
TGTGCCAGCAGTTTCGAGTGGAAGGGCGGGAGCTATGGCTACACCTTC
>TRBD1|15|TRBJ1-1|TRBV30
CAWSSWDRANTEAFF
TGTGCCTGGAGTTCATGGGACAGGGCTAACACTGAAGCTTTCTTT
>TRBD2|14|TRBJ2-5|TRBV29-1
CSAVRTSGGRTQYF
TGCAGCGCGGTCCGGACTAGCGGGGGAAGGACCCAGTACTTC
>TRBD1|16|TRBJ1-2|TRBV6-5
CASSLTRLQGHYGYTF
TGTGCCAGCAGTTTAACCCGGCTACAGGGGCACTATGGCTACACCTTC
>TRBD1|15|TRBJ2-1|TRBV2
CASSVRDRGEDEQFF
TGTGCCAGCAGTGTCCGGGACAGGGGTGAGGATGAGCAGTTCTTC
>.|13|TRBJ1-3|TRBV19
CASKGQPKDTIYF
TGTGCCAGTAAGGGGCAGCCGAAGGACACCATATATTTT
>.|15|TRBJ2-4|TRBV5-6
CASSFSIGGRNIQYF
TGTGCCAGCAGCTTCTCGATCGGGGGGCGAAACATTCAGTACTTC
>.|15|TRBJ2-3|TRBV7-2
CASSLAGGKIDTQYF
TGTGCCAGCAGCTTAGCGGGGGGAAAGATAGATACGCAGTATTTT
>.|14|TRBJ1-6|TRBV4-2
CASSDFALAGALHF
TGTGCCAGCAGTGATTTTGCCCTAGCCGGGGCCCTCCACTTT
>.|15|TRBJ2-3|TRBV5-1
CASSLGSLSTDTQYF
TGCGCCAGCAGCTTGGGCAGTCTTAGCACAGATACGCAGTATTTT
>.|13|TRBJ2-7|TRBV7-9
CASSFAGPHEQYF
TGTGCCAGCAGCTTTGCAGGGCCCCACGAGCAGTACTTC
>TRBD1|16|TRBJ1-2|TRBV19
CASSTPGQGPNYGYTF
TGTGCCAGTAGTACCCCTGGACAGGGACCTAACTATGGCTACACCTTC
>TRBD1|15|TRBJ1-2|TRBV15
CATSGRRDRNYGYTF
TGTGCCACCAGCGGACGCCGGGACAGGAACTATGGCTACACCTTC
>.|13|TRBJ2-5|TRBV5-6
CASSEGGLETQYF
TGTGCCAGCAGCGAAGGCGGACTGGAGACCCAGTACTTC
>TRBD1|16|TRBJ1-1|TRBV4-3
CASSQDRQGVNTEAFF
TGCGCCAGCAGCCAAGATAGGCAGGGGGTTAACACTGAAGCTTTCTTT
>.|12|TRBJ1-2|TRBV9
CASSATGYGYTF
TGTGCCAGCAGCGCCACAGGGTATGGCTACACCTTC
>.|15|TRBJ1-2|TRBV5-1
CASSSTVGVNYGYTF
TGCGCCAGCAGCTCCACGGTAGGAGTGAACTATGGCTACACCTTC
>TRBD2|14|TRBJ2-5|TRBV5-4
CASSDGTRGETQYF
TGTGCCAGCAGCGACGGGACTAGAGGGGAGACCCAGTACTTC
>.|13|TRBJ2-7|TRBV2
CASSEGTEAEQYF
TGTGCCAGCAGTGAAGGGACAGAGGCCGAGCAGTACTTC
>TRBD1|13|TRBJ1-1|TRBV28
CASSLGRDSEAFF
TGTGCCAGCAGTTTAGGTCGGGACAGCGAAGCTTTCTTT
>.|13|TRBJ1-1|TRBV10-3
CAIRPGQNTEAFF
TGTGCCATCAGGCCTGGGCAGAACACTGAAGCTTTCTTT
>TRBD2|18|TRBJ2-3|TRBV28
CASSPTPWTSGATDTQYF
TGTGCCAGCAGTCCCACCCCCTGGACTAGCGGTGCCACAGATACGCAGTATTTT
>TRBD1|15|TRBJ1-2|TRBV7-8
CASSQGQVPYYGYTF
TGTGCCAGCAGCCAAGGACAGGTCCCATACTATGGCTACACCTTC
>TRBD2|13|TRBJ2-5|TRBV6-5
CASTRGGQETQYF
TGTGCCAGCACGCGGGGGGGGCAAGAGACCCAGTACTTC
>TRBD1|14|TRBJ2-5|TRBV29-1
CSVLTDRGGENQYF
TGCAGCGTTCTTACCGACAGGGGCGGGGAGAACCAGTACTTC
>TRBD1|14|TRBJ1-1|TRBV5-6
CASSYGTGNTEAFF
TGTGCCAGCAGCTACGGGACAGGTAACACTGAAGCTTTCTTT
>TRBD1|14|TRBJ1-5|TRBV6-1
CASRGQGAVQPQHF
TGTGCCAGCCGAGGACAGGGGGCGGTTCAGCCCCAGCATTTT
>TRBD2|19|TRBJ2-2|TRBV5-6
CASETKLAGGPRVTGELFF
TGTGCCAGCGAAACAAAACTAGCGGGGGGGCCTCGGGTCACCGGGGAGCTGTTTTTT
>TRBD1|16|TRBJ1-2|TRBV4-1
CASSQSREQGGYGYTF
TGCGCCAGCAGCCAATCTCGGGAACAGGGGGGCTATGGCTACACCTTC
>.|15|TRBJ1-6|TRBV25-1
CASSVWGGDNSPLHF
TGTGCCAGCAGTGTGTGGGGGGGGGATAATTCACCCCTCCACTTT
>.|16|TRBJ2-5|TRBV6-5
CASSYSKRPNQETQYF
TGTGCCAGCAGTTACTCGAAGAGGCCTAACCAAGAGACCCAGTACTTC
>.|16|TRBJ1-5|TRBV4-2
CASSQDGGGPNQPQHF
TGTGCCAGCAGCCAAGATGGCGGGGGGCCAAATCAGCCCCAGCATTTT
>TRBD1|13|TRBJ1-2|TRBV6-1
CASRETGDYGYTF
TGTGCCAGCAGAGAAACAGGGGACTATGGCTACACCTTC
>TRBD1|15|TRBJ1-1|TRBV7-9
CASSPSGTGNTEAFF
TGTGCCAGCAGCCCCTCCGGGACAGGGAACACTGAAGCTTTCTTT
>.|15|TRBJ2-7|TRBV6-5
CASTHSGLGGHEQYF
TGTGCCAGCACGCACTCGGGACTAGGGGGCCACGAGCAGTACTTC
>TRBD1|13|TRBJ1-1|TRBV11-2
CASSFADRGEAFF
TGTGCCAGCAGCTTCGCCGACAGGGGGGAAGCTTTCTTT
>TRBD1|12|TRBJ1-2|TRBV6-5
CATGTEDYGYTF
TGTGCCACCGGGACAGAAGACTATGGCTACACCTTC
>.|14|TRBJ1-2|TRBV15
CATSRETAGYGYTF
TGTGCCACCAGCAGAGAGACAGCGGGGTATGGCTACACCTTC
>.|13|TRBJ2-7|TRBV10-1
CARYPTSDYEQYF
TGCGCCAGGTACCCGACTAGTGACTACGAGCAGTACTTC
>TRBD1|14|TRBJ2-7|TRBV5-4
CASSPRTGSYEQYF
TGTGCCAGCAGCCCCAGGACAGGGTCCTACGAGCAGTACTTC
>TRBD2|17|TRBJ2-4|TRBV4-1
CASSQLPSGGGGNIQYF
TGCGCCAGCAGCCAACTTCCTAGCGGGGGGGGAGGAAACATTCAGTACTTC
>TRBD2|18|TRBJ2-1|TRBV19
CASSTGTSKGYGYNEQFF
TGTGCCAGTAGCACCGGGACTAGTAAGGGATACGGCTACAATGAGCAGTTCTTC